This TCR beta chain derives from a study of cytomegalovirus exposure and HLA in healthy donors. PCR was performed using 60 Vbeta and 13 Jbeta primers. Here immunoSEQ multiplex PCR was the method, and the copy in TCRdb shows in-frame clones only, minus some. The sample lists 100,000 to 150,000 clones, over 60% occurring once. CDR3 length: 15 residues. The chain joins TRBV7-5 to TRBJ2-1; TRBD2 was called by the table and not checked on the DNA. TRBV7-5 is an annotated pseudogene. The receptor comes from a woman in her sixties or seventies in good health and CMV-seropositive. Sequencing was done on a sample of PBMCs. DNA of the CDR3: TGTGCCAGAAGCCCCGGGACTAGCGGGGACAATGAGCAGTTCTTC. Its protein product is CARSPGTSGDNEQFF.